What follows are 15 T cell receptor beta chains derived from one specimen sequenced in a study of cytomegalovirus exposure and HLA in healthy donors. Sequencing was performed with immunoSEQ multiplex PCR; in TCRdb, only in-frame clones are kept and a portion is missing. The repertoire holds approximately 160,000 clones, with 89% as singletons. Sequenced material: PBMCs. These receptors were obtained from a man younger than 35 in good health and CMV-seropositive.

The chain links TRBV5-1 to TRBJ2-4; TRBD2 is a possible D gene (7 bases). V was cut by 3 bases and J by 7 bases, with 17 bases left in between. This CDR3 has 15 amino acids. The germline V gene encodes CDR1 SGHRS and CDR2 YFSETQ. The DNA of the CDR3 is TGCGCCAGCAGCTGGGGGGGGCAGCCTATTAACATTCAGTACTTC. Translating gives CASSWGGQPINIQYF.

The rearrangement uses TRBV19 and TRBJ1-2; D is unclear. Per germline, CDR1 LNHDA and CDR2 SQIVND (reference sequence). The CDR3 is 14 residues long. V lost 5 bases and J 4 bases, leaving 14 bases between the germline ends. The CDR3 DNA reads TGTGCCAGTAGTCCGCGGATGGAGGGCTATGGCTACACCTTC. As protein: CASSPRMEGYGYTF.

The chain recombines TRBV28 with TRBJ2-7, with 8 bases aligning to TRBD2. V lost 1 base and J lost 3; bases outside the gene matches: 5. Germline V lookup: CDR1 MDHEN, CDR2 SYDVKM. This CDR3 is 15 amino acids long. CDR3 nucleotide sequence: TGTGCCAGCAGTTTATACAGCGGGAGCGTCTACGAGCAGTACTTC. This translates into CASSLYSGSVYEQYF.

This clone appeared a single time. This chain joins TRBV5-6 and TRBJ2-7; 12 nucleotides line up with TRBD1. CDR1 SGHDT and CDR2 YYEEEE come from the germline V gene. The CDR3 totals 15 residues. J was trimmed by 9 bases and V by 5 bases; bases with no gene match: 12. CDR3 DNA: TGTGCCAGCAGGCCCAACTACCGGGACAGGGGGCCGCAGTACTTC. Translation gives CASRPNYRDRGPQYF.

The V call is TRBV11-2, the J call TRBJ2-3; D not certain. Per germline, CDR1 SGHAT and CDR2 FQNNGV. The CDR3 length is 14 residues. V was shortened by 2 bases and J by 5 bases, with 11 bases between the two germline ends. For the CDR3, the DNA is TGTGCCAGCAGCTTATTAACTACTCGAGATACGCAGTATTTT. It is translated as CASSLLTTRDTQYF.

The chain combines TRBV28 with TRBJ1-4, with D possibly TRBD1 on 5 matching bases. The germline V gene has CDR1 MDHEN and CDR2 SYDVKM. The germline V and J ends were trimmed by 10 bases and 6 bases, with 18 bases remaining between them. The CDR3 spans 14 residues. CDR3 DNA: TGTGCCAACAGCGAGGACACCCGGTATGAAAAACTGTTTTTT. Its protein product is CANSEDTRYEKLFF.

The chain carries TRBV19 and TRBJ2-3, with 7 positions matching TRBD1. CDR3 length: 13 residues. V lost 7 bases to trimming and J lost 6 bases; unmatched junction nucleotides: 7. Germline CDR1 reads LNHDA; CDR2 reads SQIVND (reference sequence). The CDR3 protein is CASMDRLGDTQYF. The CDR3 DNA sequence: TGTGCCAGTATGGACAGGCTGGGGGATACGCAGTATTTT.

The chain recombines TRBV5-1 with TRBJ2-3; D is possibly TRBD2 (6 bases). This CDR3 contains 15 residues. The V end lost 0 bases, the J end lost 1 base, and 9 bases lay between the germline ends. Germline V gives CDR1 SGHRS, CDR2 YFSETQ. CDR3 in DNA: TGCGCCAGCAGCTTGGTTGCGGGGCGCACAGATACGCAGTATTTT. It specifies CASSLVAGRTDTQYF. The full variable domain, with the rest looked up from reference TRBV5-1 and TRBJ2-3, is KAGVTQTPRYLIKTRGQQVTLSCSPISGHRSVSWYQQTPGQGLQFLFEYFSETQRNKGNFPGRFSGRQFSNSRSEMNVSTLELGDSALYLCASSLVAGRTDTQYFGPGTRLTVL.

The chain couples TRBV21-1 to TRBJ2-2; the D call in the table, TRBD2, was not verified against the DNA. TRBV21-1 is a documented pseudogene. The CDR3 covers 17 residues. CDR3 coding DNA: TGTGCCAGCAGGTACCCCGGGACTAGCGGGAACACCGGGGAGCTGTTTTTT. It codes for CASRYPGTSGNTGELFF.

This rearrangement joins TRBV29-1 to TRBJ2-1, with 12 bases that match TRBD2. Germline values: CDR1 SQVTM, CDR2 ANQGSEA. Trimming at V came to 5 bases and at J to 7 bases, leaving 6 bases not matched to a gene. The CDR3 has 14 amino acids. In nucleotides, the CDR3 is TGCAGCGTTCTGGGACTAGCGGGTATTAATGAGCAGTTCTTC. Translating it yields CSVLGLAGINEQFF.

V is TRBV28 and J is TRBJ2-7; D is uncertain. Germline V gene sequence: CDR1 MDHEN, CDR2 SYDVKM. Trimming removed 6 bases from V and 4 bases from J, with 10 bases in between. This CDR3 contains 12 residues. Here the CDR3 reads CASSHTRYEQYF. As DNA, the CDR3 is TGTGCCAGCAGCCATACAAGATACGAGCAGTACTTC.

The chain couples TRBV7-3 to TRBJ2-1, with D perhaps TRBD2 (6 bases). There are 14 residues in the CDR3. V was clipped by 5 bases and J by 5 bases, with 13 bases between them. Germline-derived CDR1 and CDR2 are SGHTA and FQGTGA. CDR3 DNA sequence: TGTGCCAGCAGCCAGGTAGCGGCCAACAATGAGCAGTTCTTC. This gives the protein CASSQVAANNEQFF.

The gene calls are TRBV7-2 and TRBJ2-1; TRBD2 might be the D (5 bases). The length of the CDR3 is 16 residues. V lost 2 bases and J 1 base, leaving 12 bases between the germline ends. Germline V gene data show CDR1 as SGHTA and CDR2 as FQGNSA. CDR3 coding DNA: TGTGCCAGCAGCTTATTTTGGGGAGCATCCTACAATGAGCAGTTCTTC. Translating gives CASSLFWGASYNEQFF.

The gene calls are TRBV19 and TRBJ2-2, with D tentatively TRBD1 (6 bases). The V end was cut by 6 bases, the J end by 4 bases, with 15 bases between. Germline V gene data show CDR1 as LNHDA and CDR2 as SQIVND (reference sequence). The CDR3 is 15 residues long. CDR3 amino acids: CASRYQGPGTGELFF. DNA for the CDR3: TGTGCCAGTAGGTATCAGGGGCCAGGCACCGGGGAGCTGTTTTTT.

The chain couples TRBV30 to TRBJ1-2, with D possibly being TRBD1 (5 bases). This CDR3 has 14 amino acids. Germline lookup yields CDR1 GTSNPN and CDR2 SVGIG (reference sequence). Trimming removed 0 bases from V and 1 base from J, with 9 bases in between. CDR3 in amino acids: CAWSVTGINYGYTF. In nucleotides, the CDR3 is TGTGCCTGGAGTGTAACAGGAATTAACTATGGCTACACCTTC.